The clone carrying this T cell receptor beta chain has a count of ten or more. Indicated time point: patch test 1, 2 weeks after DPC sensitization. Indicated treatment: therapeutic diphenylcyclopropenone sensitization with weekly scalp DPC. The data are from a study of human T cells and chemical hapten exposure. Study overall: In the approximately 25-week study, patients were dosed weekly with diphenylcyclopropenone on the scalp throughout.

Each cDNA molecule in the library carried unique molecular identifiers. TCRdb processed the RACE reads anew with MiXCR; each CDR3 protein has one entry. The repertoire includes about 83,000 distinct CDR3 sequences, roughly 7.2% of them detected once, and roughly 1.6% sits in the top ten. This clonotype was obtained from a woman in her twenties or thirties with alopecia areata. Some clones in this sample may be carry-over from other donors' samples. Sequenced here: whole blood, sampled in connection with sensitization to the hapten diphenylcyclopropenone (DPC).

Written as DNA, the CDR3 is TGCAGCGTTGTCCAGGGAGTTCTTGAGCAGTTCTTC. Its protein product is CSVVQGVLEQFF. The chain couples TRBV29-1 to TRBJ2-1, with D perhaps given as TRBD1 or TRBD2 (5 bases each). CDR3 length equals 12 residues. Trimming pared 4 bases from V and 9 bases from J, leaving 13 bases between. Per germline, CDR1 SQVTM and CDR2 ANQGSEA.